The rows below give T cell receptor beta chains drawn from one sample of a study of blood T cell repertoires in COVID-19. Produced via immunoSEQ multiplex PCR; TCRdb's table is partial and in-frame only. The sample holds roughly 220,000 clones, more than 70% seen once. The sequenced sample consisted of PBMCs or T cells enriched from blood (not recorded which). Receptors were obtained from a man in his thirties or forties with acute COVID-19. The conserved cysteine and the conserved F or W are not part of the CDR3 here. Size is stated for part of the rows, as once, few or many counts, or as a class when the clone is expanded.

v_call	clone_size	cdr3_aa
TRBV5-4	NA	ASSLDFKTQY
TRBV6-5	few	ASRDPEGEQY
TRBV6-5	NA	ASSRLSNQPQH
TRBV6-5	NA	ASSGGQGRSQPQH
TRBV9	NA	ASKDGLGYT
TRBV6-5	NA	ASRGQADNSPLH
TRBV5-5	NA	ASSLVGRNYGYT
TRBV3-1/TRBV3-2	NA	ASSLGHYSNQPQH
TRBV12-5	NA	ASGPPLQDGYT
TRBV5-4	NA	ASSSTSGINTGELF
TRBV14	NA	ASSQDNSGGALAKNIQY
TRBV5-6	NA	ASSLGRNSVYEQY
TRBV9	NA	ASSEQGWPLH
TRBV5-6	NA	ASSFVTGRDPFGYT
TRBV6-4	NA	ASSDSQGAGNSPLH
TRBV19	NA	ASTPPGLAGPGELF
TRBV11-2	once	ASSLRWDSQNTEAF